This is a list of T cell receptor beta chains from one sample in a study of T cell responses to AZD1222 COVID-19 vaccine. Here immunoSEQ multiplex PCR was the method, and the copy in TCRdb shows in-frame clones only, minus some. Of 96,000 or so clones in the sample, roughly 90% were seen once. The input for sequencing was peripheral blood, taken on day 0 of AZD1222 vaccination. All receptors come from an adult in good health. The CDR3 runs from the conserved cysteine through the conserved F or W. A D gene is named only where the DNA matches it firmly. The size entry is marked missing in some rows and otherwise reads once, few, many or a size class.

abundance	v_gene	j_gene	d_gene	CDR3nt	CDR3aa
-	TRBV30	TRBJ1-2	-	TGTGCCTGGAGCCCTAGCTATGGCTACACCTTC	CAWSPSYGYTF
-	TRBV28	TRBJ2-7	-	TGTGCCAGCAGTTCCCGCGGGACAGACTCCTACGAGCAGTACTTC	CASSSRGTDSYEQYF
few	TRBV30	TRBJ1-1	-	TGTGCCTGGACAGGGGACCTTAAAGGGACTGAAGCTTTCTTT	CAWTGDLKGTEAFF
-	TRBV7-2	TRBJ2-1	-	TGTGCCAGCAGTCCAGGGAATCAGCGGAGGAATGAGCAGTTCTTC	CASSPGNQRRNEQFF
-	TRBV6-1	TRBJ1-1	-	TGTGCCAGCAGTGAGCACATCACTGAAGCTTTCTTT	CASSEHITEAFF
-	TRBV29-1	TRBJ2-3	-	TGCAGCGTTATGCGAGGGGGTTCCACAGATACGCAGTATTTT	CSVMRGGSTDTQYF
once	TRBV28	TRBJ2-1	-	TGTGCCAGCAGTTTATTGATGGGCCCCTCAGCTTACAATGAGCAGTTCTTC	CASSLLMGPSAYNEQFF
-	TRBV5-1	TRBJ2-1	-	TGCGCCAGCAGCTTGGCACAGGGGGGGTACAATGAGCAGTTCTTC	CASSLAQGGYNEQFF
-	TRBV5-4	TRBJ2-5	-	TGTGCCAGCAGCTTTTTTGTTGGAGAGACCCAGTACTTC	CASSFFVGETQYF
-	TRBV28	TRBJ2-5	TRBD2	TGTGCCAGCAGCGATAGCGGGAGCGGCAAAGAGACCCAGTACTTC	CASSDSGSGKETQYF
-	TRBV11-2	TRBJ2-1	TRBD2	TGTGCCAGCAGCTTAAGGACTAGCGGGAGCCATGAGCAGTTCTTC	CASSLRTSGSHEQFF
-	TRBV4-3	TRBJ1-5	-	TGCGCCAGCAGCCAAGGGCAGGGAGTCGATCAGCCCCAGCATTTT	CASSQGQGVDQPQHF
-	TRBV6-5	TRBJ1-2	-	TGTGCCAGCAGTTACGGGGGCGGCTACACCTTC	CASSYGGGYTF
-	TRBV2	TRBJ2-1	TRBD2	TGTGCCAGCAGTGACGGACTAGCGGGCCATGAGCAGTTCTTC	CASSDGLAGHEQFF
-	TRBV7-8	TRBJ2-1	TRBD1	TGTGCCAGCAGCTCCCGGGACAGGCTTACCTACAATGAGCAGTTCTTC	CASSSRDRLTYNEQFF
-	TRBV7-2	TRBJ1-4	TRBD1	TGTGCCAGCAGCCGCCAGGACAGGGGAGCTGGAAAACTGTTTTTT	CASSRQDRGAGKLFF
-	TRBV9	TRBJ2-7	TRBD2	TGTGCCAGCAGCGTAGGGGATAGCGGGACCTACGAGCAGTACTTC	CASSVGDSGTYEQYF
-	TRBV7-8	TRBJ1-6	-	TGTGCCAGCAGCAAAACCTTACGTTCACCCCTCCACTTT	CASSKTLRSPLHF
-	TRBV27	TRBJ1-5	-	TGTGCCAGCGGGGGGAATCAGCCCCAGCATTTT	CASGGNQPQHF
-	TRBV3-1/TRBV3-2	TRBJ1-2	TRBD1	TGTGCCAGCAGCCAGCCAGGGGGCTTCGACTATGGCTACACCTTC	CASSQPGGFDYGYTF
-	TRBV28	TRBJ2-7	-	TGTGCCAGCAGTCTTCCGGGTAGCTCCTACGAGCAGTACTTC	CASSLPGSSYEQYF
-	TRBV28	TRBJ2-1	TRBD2	TGTGCCAGCAGTCCCTCTAGCGGGAGGGCCGGCTACAATGAGCAGTTCTTC	CASSPSSGRAGYNEQFF
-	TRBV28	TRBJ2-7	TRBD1	TGTGCCAGCAGTTTAGACGGGACAGGGGTCTCCGAGCAGTACTTC	CASSLDGTGVSEQYF
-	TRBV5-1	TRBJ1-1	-	TGCGCCAGCAGCTTGCAGCCCCCGGGCACTGAAGCTTTCTTT	CASSLQPPGTEAFF
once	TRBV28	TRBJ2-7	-	TGTGCCAGCAGTTTGTCAGGGGAAATCTACGAGCAGTACTTC	CASSLSGEIYEQYF
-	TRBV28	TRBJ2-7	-	TGTGCCAGCAGCCCTGGGACGGACTCCTACGAGCAGTACTTC	CASSPGTDSYEQYF
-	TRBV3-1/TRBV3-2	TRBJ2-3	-	TGTGCCAGCAGCCAAGTGCTCAGAGATACGCAGTATTTT	CASSQVLRDTQYF
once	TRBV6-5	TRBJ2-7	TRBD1	TGTGCCAGCAGTTTCGGCCCGGGACAGGCCTCCTACGAGCAGTACTTC	CASSFGPGQASYEQYF
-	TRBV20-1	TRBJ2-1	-	TGCAGTGCTAGTGGGAGCGGGAATGAGCAGTTCTTC	CSASGSGNEQFF
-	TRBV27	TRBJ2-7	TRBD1	TGTGCCAGCAGTTTTGGGGACAGGGGTACCTACGAGCAGTACTTC	CASSFGDRGTYEQYF
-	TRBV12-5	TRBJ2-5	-	TGTGCTAGTGGGGTGGGGGCTAGCGGTCAGGTGGAGACCCAGTACTTC	CASGVGASGQVETQYF
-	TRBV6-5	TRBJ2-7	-	TGTGCCAGCAGAACGGCCGCGGGACTCGAGCAGTACTTC	CASRTAAGLEQYF
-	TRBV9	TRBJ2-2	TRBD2	TGTGCCAGCAGCGTAGGAAGTCTAGCGGGAGGGCTAGGCGGGGAGCTGTTTTTT	CASSVGSLAGGLGGELFF
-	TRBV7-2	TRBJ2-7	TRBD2	TGTGCCAGCAGCTCGGAACTAGCGGGAGGCCACGAGCAGTACTTC	CASSSELAGGHEQYF
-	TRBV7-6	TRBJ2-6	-	TGTGCCAGCAGCTTATCACCCTCTGGGGCCAACGTCCTGACTTTC	CASSLSPSGANVLTF
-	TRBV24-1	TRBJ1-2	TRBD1	TGTGCCACCAGTGACTCACAGGGGTACTATGGCTACACCTTC	CATSDSQGYYGYTF
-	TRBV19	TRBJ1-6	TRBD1	TGTGCCAGTAGTATCGAGACAGGGCTAAATTCACCCCTCCACTTT	CASSIETGLNSPLHF
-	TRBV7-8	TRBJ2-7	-	TGTGCCAGCAGCTTAGGAGGGTTCATCCACGAGCAGTACTTC	CASSLGGFIHEQYF
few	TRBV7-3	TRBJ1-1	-	TGTGCCAGCGGGGGCGGGCCCGCTGAAGCTTTCTTT	CASGGGPAEAFF
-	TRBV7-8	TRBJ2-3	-	TGTGCCAGCAGCCCGGACACAGATACGCAGTATTTT	CASSPDTDTQYF
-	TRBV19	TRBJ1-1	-	TGTGCCAGTATCAGGACTAACACTGAAGCTTTCTTT	CASIRTNTEAFF
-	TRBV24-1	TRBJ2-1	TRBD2	TGTGCCACCAGTGAGTTGGGACTAGCGGGGTACAATGAGCAGTTCTTC	CATSELGLAGYNEQFF